This is a list of T cell receptor beta chains from one sample in a study of blood T cell repertoires in COVID-19. Sequencing used immunoSEQ multiplex PCR; TCRdb keeps in-frame clones, though not all of them. The data hold more than 95,000 clones, with approximately 87% observed a single time. Sequenced input: peripheral blood. The origin of the receptors is a man aged 25-40 years with acute or convalescent COVID-19. CDR3s leave out the opening cysteine and the closing phenylalanine or tryptophan. Size is omitted from some rows. Given values are once, few, many or a class for expanded clones.

TRBV29-1	TRBJ2-3	once	SVEPKGVAGADTQY
TRBV25-1	TRBJ1-1	.	VNTEAF
TRBV4-2	TRBJ2-6	.	ASSQDTGTSGANVLT
TRBV5-4	TRBJ1-1	once	ASSSPPGQGSSEAF
TRBV5-3	TRBJ2-7	.	ARSLAWEYEQY
TRBV27	TRBJ2-5	.	ASSVRLQRVETQY
TRBV6-6	TRBJ1-6	.	ASRIWTADYNSPLH
TRBV5-4	TRBJ2-1	.	ASSPGLATNEQF
TRBV7-3	TRBJ1-2	.	ASSPTGRQEGYT
TRBV12-3/TRBV12-4	TRBJ1-2	.	ATRGSYGYT
TRBV5-8	TRBJ2-2	.	ASSPGVPYRGERSGELF
TRBV10-3	TRBJ2-7	few	AISESLGGSYEQY
TRBV13	TRBJ1-6	.	ASSLGDRQNSPLH
TRBV2	TRBJ1-4	.	ASSTGSPATNEKLF
TRBV6-1	TRBJ2-3	.	ASSEAAGAEY
TRBV3-1/TRBV3-2	TRBJ1-2	.	ASSPTGAYGYT
TRBV4-3	TRBJ2-3	.	ASSQDTASGGPDTQY
TRBV7-9	TRBJ2-7	once	ASSFWGAYEQY
TRBV5-1	TRBJ1-1	.	ASIQGAGNTEAF
TRBV9	TRBJ2-2	.	ASSVGLAGELF
TRBV7-2	TRBJ2-7	.	ASSLGTGSFDEQY
TRBV6-2/TRBV6-3	TRBJ2-4	once	ASSYPSSLPEAKNIQY
TRBV7-3	TRBJ1-3	.	ASSLTPPGTGNTIY
TRBV7-9	TRBJ1-2	.	ASSYGGPQGSYGYT
TRBV19	TRBJ1-2	.	ASRSGTDNYGYT
TRBV30	TRBJ1-4	.	AWGRGGEKLF
TRBV9	TRBJ1-2	.	ASAPGTAYGYT
TRBV5-1	TRBJ2-3	.	ASSLEAVDTQY
TRBV10-3	TRBJ2-7	.	AISGRTGGKYEQY
TRBV5-8	TRBJ2-3	few	ASSFSRDRGGDTQY
TRBV7-8	TRBJ1-4	.	ASSLAGQGGEKLF
TRBV12-3/TRBV12-4	TRBJ2-1	.	ASSPDRYNEQF
TRBV27	TRBJ2-7	.	ASSLSSYYEQY
TRBV4-2	TRBJ1-5	.	ASSQEGSNQPQH
TRBV6-5	TRBJ1-2	.	ASSYLTGVGYGYT
TRBV5-5	TRBJ1-2	.	ASQPGNYGYT
TRBV11-2	TRBJ1-2	.	ASSLDQGWSGYT
TRBV7-2	TRBJ1-6	.	ASSRQNSPLH
TRBV5-1	TRBJ2-4	.	ASTGTSVAKNIQY